Described below is a single T cell receptor (beta chain) sequence and its context. The antigen is undetermined. This entry is derived from a study of beta chain features in type 1 diabetes. Sequenced material consisted of expressed TCRB transcripts (all of the isolated RNA was reverse transcribed). Data came from immunoSEQ multiplex PCR; TCRdb stores just in-frame clones and leaves some out. In the table there are 300,000 to 450,000 clones, 10% to 15% of which are singletons. The germline V gene has CDR1 MDHEN and CDR2 SYDVKM. The CDR3 runs 15 residues. V was pared by 6 bases and J by 5 bases, with 7 bases of the junction left unmatched. Study results and caveats: VDJ junctions sequenced from type 1 diabetes patients showed fewer insertions and more deletions. Healthy donors had naive, central memory and Treg TCRB repertoires that appeared less similar than those seen among patients. Moderate yet significant TCRB CDR3 shortening was seen in Type 1 diabetes patients in all four CD4+ subsets.

The source is a man aged 18 to 30 in good health. The V gene is TRBV28, the J gene TRBJ2-5; TRBD2 matches 12 bases. Sequenced sample: naive CD4+ T cells from blood. The CDR3 sequence: CASRPGLAGGETQYF. The DNA for the CDR3 is TGTGCCAGCAGACCGGGACTAGCGGGTGGGGAGACCCAGTACTTC.